Included here is one T cell receptor (beta chain) sequence, with context. Its matching antigen is unknown. This entry is derived from a study of Graves' ophthalmopathy and Graves' hyperthyroidism. General study findings and limits: Classification of ophthalmopathy versus stable hyperthyroidism by a 13-signature model yielded approximately 90% sensitivity and around 80% specificity.

For repertoire sequencing, the TCR beta CDR3 regions were amplified from RNA transcripts. Investigators did first-round RT-PCR with HTBI primers, then second-round multiplex PCR. TCRdb itself ran the multiplex PCR reads through MiXCR, one entry per CDR3 protein. This table has around 670,000 distinct CDR3 sequences, 40% appearing once. Per the germline V gene, CDR1 is ENHRY and CDR2 is SYGVKD. V lost 3 bases and J lost 4, with 9 bases in between. This CDR3 is 13 amino acids long. This sequence originates from an adult man with Graves' ophthalmopathy. The rearrangement uses TRBV10-3 and TRBJ1-2; no firm D call. Material for sequencing was peripheral blood. The CDR3: CAISEGRIYGYTF. The CDR3 DNA reads as TGTGCCATCAGTGAAGGACGGATCTATGGCTACACCTTC.